Below are 5 T cell receptor beta chains sequenced from a single sample in a study of OX40 agonist ivuxolimab in advanced cancers. Library method: the immunoSEQ multiplex PCR assay. TCRdb provides this immuneACCESS table in a form limited to in-frame rearrangements. Some clones are lacking; in checked studies, under half of them reflect an unresolved V gene, and why the rest are absent is not known. This sample lists around 90,000 clones; roughly 84% were detected once. The ten largest clones represent around 0.3% of the sample. The sequenced sample was CD4+ or CD8+ T cells sorted from blood, obtained in a trial of the OX40 agonist ivuxolimab. The receptors originated from an adult with an advanced solid tumor such as melanoma, head and neck, liver or kidney cancer.

This chain uses TRBV30 with TRBJ1-3, with D maybe TRBD1 (5 bases). Trimming took off 1 base at V and 2 bases at J, with 12 bases between the two ends. Per the germline V gene, CDR1 is GTSNPN and CDR2 is SVGIG (reference sequence). There are 15 residues in the CDR3. In DNA form, the CDR3 reads TGTGCCTGGAGTGGAACAGGCGTTCCTGGAAACACCATATATTTT. Amino acids: CAWSGTGVPGNTIYF. Using reference TRBV30 and TRBJ1-3 for the parts outside the CDR3, the full variable domain is SQTIHQWPATLVQPVGSPLSLECTVEGTSNPNLYWYRQAAGRGLQLLFYSVGIGQISSEVPQNLSASRPQDRQFILSSKKLLLSDSGFYLCAWSGTGVPGNTIYFGEGSWLTVV.

The chain combines TRBV9 with TRBJ2-7, with TRBD1 matching 10 bases. The junction had 8 bases not matched to a gene; V was cut back by 0 bases and J by 2 bases. The V gene's germline CDR1 is SGDLS and CDR2 YYNGEE. This CDR3 has 17 residues. The CDR3 nucleotides read TGTGCCAGCAGCGTAGCTGGGGGGACAGGGGATACCTACGAGCAGTACTTC. Its protein product is CASSVAGGTGDTYEQYF.

This clone appeared a single time. The chain recombines TRBV11-2 with TRBJ2-5; TRBD2 agrees at 10 bases. Germline CDR1 SGHAT, CDR2 FQNNGV. This CDR3 comprises 17 residues. J lost 7 bases, V lost 5 bases, and 16 bases had no gene match. CDR3 DNA: TGTGCCAGCAGCCGTCCGGGTTGGACTAGCGGCACACGGACCCAGTACTTC. It encodes CASSRPGWTSGTRTQYF.

This clone was detected only once. This chain connects TRBV18 to TRBJ2-2, with D possibly being TRBD1 (6 bases). The germline V gene encodes CDR1 KGHSH and CDR2 LQKENI. CDR3 size: 15 residues. Trimming removed 4 bases at V and 4 bases at J, with 13 bases between. The chain's CDR3 is CASSRDTRSTGELFF. In DNA, the CDR3 is TGTGCCAGCTCACGGGACACGCGGAGCACCGGGGAGCTGTTTTTT.

The rearrangement joins TRBV10-3 to TRBJ2-7, with D possibly TRBD1 on 6 matching bases. Germline V gene lookup returns CDR1 ENHRY and CDR2 SYGVKD. This CDR3 is built from 13 residues. The V and J ends lost 8 bases and 1 base respectively, with 12 bases between them. CDR3 sequence (DNA): TGTGCCATCCGCAGGGGCCGGTCCTACGAGCAGTACTTC. Translating gives CAIRRGRSYEQYF.